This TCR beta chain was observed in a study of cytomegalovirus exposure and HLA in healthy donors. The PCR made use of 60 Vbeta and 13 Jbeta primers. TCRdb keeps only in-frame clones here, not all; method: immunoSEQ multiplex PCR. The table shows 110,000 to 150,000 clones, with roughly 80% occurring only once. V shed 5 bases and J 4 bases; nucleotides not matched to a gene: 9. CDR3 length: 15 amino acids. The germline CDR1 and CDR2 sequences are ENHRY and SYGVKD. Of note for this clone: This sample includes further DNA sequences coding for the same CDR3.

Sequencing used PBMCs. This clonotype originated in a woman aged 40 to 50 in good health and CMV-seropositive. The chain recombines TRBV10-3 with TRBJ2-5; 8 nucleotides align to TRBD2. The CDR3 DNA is TGTGCCATCAGTCAAACTTCGGGGGGGCCAGAGACCCAGTACTTC. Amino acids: CAISQTSGGPETQYF.